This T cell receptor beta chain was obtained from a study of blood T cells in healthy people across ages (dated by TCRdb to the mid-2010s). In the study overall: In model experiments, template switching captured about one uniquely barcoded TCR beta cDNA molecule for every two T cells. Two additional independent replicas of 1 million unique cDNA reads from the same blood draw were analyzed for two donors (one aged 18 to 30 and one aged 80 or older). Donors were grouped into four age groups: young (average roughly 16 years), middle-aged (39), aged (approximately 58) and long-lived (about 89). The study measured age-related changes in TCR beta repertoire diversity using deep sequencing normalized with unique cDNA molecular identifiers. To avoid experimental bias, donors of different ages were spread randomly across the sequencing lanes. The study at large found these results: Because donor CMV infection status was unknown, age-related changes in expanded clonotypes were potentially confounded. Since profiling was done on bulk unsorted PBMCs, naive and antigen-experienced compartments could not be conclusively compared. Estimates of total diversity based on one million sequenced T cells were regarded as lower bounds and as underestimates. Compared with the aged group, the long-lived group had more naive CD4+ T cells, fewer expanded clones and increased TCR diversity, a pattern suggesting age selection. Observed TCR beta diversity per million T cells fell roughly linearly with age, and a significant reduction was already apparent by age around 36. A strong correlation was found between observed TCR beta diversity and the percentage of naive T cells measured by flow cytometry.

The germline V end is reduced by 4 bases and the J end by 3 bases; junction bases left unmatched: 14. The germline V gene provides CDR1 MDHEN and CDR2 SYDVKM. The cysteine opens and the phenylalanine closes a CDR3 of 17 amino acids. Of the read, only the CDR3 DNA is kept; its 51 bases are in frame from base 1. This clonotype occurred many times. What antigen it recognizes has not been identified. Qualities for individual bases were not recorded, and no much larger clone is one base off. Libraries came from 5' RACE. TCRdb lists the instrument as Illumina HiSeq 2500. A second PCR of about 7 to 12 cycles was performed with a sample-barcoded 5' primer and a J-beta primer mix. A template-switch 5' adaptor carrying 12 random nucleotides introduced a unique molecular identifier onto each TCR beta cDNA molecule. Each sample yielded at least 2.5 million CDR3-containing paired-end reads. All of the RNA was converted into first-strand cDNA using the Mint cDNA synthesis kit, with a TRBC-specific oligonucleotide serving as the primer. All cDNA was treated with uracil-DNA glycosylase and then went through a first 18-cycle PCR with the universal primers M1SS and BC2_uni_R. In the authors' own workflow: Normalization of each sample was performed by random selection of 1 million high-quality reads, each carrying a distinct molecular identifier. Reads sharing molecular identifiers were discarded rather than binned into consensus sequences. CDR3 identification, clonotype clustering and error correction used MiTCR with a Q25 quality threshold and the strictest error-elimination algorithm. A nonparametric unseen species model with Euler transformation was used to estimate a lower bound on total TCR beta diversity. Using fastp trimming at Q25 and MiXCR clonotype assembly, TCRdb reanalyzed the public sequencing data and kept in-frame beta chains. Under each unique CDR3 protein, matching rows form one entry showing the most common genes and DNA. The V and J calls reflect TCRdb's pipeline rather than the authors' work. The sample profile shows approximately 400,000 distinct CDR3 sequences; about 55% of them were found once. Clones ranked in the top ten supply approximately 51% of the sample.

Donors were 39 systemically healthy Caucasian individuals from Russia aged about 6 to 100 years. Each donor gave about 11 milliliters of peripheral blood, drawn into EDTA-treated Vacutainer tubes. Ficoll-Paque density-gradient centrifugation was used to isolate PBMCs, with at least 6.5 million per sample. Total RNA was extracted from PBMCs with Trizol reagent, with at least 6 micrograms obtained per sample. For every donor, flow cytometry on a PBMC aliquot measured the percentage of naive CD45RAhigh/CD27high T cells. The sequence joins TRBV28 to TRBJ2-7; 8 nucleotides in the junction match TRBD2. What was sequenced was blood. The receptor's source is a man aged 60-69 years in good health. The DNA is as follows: TGTGCCAGCAGTTACCCCGGGACTGCGGGGGGCTACTACGAGCAGTACTTC. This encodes CASSYPGTAGGYYEQYF. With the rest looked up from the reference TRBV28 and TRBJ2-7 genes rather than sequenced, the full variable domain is DVKVTQSSRYLVKRTGEKVFLECVQDMDHENMFWYRQDPGLGLRLIYFSYDVKMKEKGDIPEGYSVSREKKERFSLILESASTNQTSMYLCASSYPGTAGGYYEQYFGPGTRLTVT.